The clone carrying this TCR beta chain was seen a single time. The sample comes from a study of blood T cell repertoires in COVID-19. On the study more broadly: Sites across the United States, Italy and Spain contributed samples from acute and convalescent COVID-19. From T cells, B-cell-depleted T cells, or PBMCs came the material, which was cDNA or gDNA.

This CDR3 is 16 amino acids long. CDR1 is LNHDA, CDR2 SQIVND, per germline (reference sequence). Trimming removed 4 bases from V and 1 base from J, with 13 bases in between. As handled by the study authors: Reference gene primers were amplified, and this amplification served to estimate nucleated cell counts. Sequenced by immunoSEQ multiplex PCR; TCRdb stores in-frame clones only, minus some. The DNA was the basis for D and trimming; V, J and clone size are from that table. This sample has around 100,000 clones; 84% occur once, and the top ten carry roughly 24%. Material: peripheral blood. The chain has TRBV19 and TRBJ2-2, with D possibly TRBD2 on 5 matching bases. The receptor was isolated from a human donor in a cohort sampled during active COVID-19. The CDR3 protein is CASSTQGTRNTGELFF. The CDR3 DNA reads as TGTGCCAGTAGTACGCAAGGTACTAGGAACACCGGGGAGCTGTTTTTT.